This paragraph covers one T cell receptor (beta chain) sequence. The data were obtained in a study of blood T cell repertoires in COVID-19. This CDR3 comprises 15 residues. V shed 2 bases and J 5 bases; nucleotides not matched to a gene: 6. CDR1 and CDR2 from the germline V gene are MGHRA and YSYEKL. TCRdb keeps only in-frame clones here, not all; method: immunoSEQ multiplex PCR. This table has 200,000 to 250,000 clones, 86% appearing once. The sequenced material came from PBMCs or T cells enriched from blood (not recorded which). This clonotype was obtained from a woman in her 50s who had recovered from COVID-19. V gene TRBV4-1 combines with J gene TRBJ1-5; 7 nucleotides line up with TRBD1. The CDR3 loop is CASSQQTGYHQPQHF. In nucleotides, the CDR3 is TGCGCCAGCAGCCAACAGACAGGGTATCATCAGCCCCAGCATTTT.